The sequence of this T cell receptor beta chain was determined in a study of cytomegalovirus exposure and HLA in healthy donors. Study-wide points: For most TCR sequences rarity was the rule, although some public TCRs occurred in many donors. Cytomegalovirus-associated status was assigned to approximately 160 TCR beta chains. Subsequent analysis revealed that first-cohort TCR clusters tended to co-occur in the 120 or so validation repertoires.

Details on this clone: Its antigen remains unknown.

Separate from the roughly 720-subject first cohort, the roughly 130-subject validation cohort was the one that the donors belonged to. The CDR3 length is 11 residues. Trimming took 6 bases from V and 6 from J, leaving 9 bases between them. In germline, CDR1 is KGHSH, CDR2 LQKENI. Here immunoSEQ multiplex PCR was the method, and the copy in TCRdb shows in-frame clones only, minus some. The repertoire has approximately 150,000 clones, 91% of them found once; the top ten carry 3% to 3.5%. Material for sequencing was PBMCs. The chain couples TRBV18 to TRBJ2-7; tentatively, D is TRBD2 (5 bases). The clonotype was recovered from a woman between 18 and 29 years old in good health and CMV-seropositive. The CDR3 loop reads CASSLSGEQYF. The CDR3 DNA follows: TGTGCCAGCTCCCTAAGCGGCGAGCAGTACTTC.